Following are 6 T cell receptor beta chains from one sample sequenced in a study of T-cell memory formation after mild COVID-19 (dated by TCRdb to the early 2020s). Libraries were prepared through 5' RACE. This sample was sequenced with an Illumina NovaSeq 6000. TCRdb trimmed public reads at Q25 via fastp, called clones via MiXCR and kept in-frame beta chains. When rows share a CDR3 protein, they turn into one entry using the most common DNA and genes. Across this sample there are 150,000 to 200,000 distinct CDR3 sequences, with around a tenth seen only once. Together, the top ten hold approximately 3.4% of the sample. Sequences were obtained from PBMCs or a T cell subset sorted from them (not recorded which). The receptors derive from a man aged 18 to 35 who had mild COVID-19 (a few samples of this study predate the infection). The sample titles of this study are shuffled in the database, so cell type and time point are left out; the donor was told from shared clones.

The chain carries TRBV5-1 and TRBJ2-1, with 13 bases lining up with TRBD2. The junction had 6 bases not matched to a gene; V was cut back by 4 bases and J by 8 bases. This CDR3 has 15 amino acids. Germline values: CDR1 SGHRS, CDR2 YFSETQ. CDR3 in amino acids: CASSALAGGPYEQFF. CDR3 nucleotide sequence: TGCGCCAGCAGCGCACTAGCGGGGGGGCCTTATGAGCAGTTCTTC.

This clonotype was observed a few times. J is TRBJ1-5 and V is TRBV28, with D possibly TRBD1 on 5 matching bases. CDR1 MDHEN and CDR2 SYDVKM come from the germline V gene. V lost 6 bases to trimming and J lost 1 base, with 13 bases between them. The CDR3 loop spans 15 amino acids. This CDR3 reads CASRQGDGSNQPQHF. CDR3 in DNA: TGTGCCAGCAGGCAGGGCGACGGAAGCAATCAGCCCCAGCATTTT. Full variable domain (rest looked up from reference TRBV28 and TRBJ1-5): DVKVTQSSRYLVKRTGEKVFLECVQDMDHENMFWYRQDPGLGLRLIYFSYDVKMKEKGDIPEGYSVSREKKERFSLILESASTNQTSMYLCASRQGDGSNQPQHFGDGTRLSIL.

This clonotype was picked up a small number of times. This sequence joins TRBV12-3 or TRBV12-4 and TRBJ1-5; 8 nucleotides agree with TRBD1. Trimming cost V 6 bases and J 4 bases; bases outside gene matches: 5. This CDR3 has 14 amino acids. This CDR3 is CASRRDRLNQPQHF. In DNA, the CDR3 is TGTGCCAGCAGAAGGGACAGGCTAAATCAGCCCCAGCATTTT.

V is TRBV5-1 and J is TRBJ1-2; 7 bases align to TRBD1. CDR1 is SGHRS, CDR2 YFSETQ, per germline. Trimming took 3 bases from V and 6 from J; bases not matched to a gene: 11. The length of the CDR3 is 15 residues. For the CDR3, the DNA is TGCGCCAGCAGCTCCGGGACAGTTCCGACCCATGGCTACACCTTC. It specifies CASSSGTVPTHGYTF.

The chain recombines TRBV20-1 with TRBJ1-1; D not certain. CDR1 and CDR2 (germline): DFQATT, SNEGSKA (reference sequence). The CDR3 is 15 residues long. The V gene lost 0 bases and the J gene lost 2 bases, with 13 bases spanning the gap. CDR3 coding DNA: TGCAGTGCTAGAGATCAGCCAGCCTTAAACACTGAAGCTTTCTTT. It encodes CSARDQPALNTEAFF.

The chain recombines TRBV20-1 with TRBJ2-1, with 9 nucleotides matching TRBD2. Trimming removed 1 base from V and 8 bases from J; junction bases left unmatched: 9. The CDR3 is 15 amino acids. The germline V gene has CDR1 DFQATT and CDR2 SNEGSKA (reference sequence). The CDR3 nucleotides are TGCAGTGCTAGAGCCCCGGGACTAGCATTATATGAGCAGTTCTTC. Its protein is CSARAPGLALYEQFF.